The subject of this entry is one T cell receptor (beta chain). Its cognate antigen is unknown. The PCR was carried out with 60 Vbeta primers and 13 Jbeta primers. As originally analysed: Later work found approximately 87 million unique TCR beta chains, with around 10 million shared. The table came from immunoSEQ multiplex PCR; TCRdb's copy has only in-frame clones and leaves some out. V and J calls and clone size are those listed in that table; D and trimming were worked out from the DNA. The data show 100,000 to 120,000 clones, 80% seen once. V dropped 0 bases and J dropped 0 bases, with 15 bases sitting between them. Germline-derived CDR1 and CDR2 are MNHEY and SMNVEV (reference sequence). This CDR3 is built from 18 residues. The data belong to a study of cytomegalovirus exposure and HLA in healthy donors. Findings and limits, study-wide: It was reported that the classifier diagnosed cytomegalovirus status with high specificity and sensitivity in both the original and validation cohorts. The sole available immune exposure information was CMV serostatus. Later analysis suggested links between common viral pathogens and several top significant clusters.

The clonotype originates from a woman aged 55-75 years in good health and CMV-seropositive. V is TRBV27 and J is TRBJ2-1; tentative D call: TRBD2 (5 bases). Sequencing was performed on PBMCs. CDR3 loop: CASSLSVSSLSSYNEQFF. The CDR3 region has the DNA TGTGCCAGCAGTTTATCGGTCTCTAGCCTGAGCTCCTACAATGAGCAGTTCTTC.